Listed below are T cell receptor beta chains from one sample, sequenced in a study of cytomegalovirus exposure and HLA in healthy donors. Sequencing was performed with immunoSEQ multiplex PCR; in TCRdb, only in-frame clones are kept and a portion is missing. The table has under 200,000 clones, around 96% seen once. Material for sequencing was PBMCs. The source is a woman younger than 30 in good health and CMV-seronegative. The CDR3 runs from the conserved cysteine through the conserved F or W. A D gene is named only where the DNA matches it firmly. Part of the rows lack a size; the others show once, few, many or a class for expanded clones.

TRBV11-2	.	TRBJ2-7	.	TGTGCCAGCAGCTCCCACATAAGCTACGAGCAGTACTTC	CASSSHISYEQYF
TRBV10-3	.	TRBJ2-5	TRBD1	TGTGCCATCAGGGCTACACAGGGGGCGGAAGAGACCCAGTACTTC	CAIRATQGAEETQYF
TRBV2	once	TRBJ2-1	.	TGTGCCAGCAGACTCCAGGGTGATGACTACAATGAGCAGTTCTTC	CASRLQGDDYNEQFF
TRBV7-9	.	TRBJ1-5	.	TGTGCCAGCAGCTCCCAGTTCAGTAATCAGCCCCAGCATTTT	CASSSQFSNQPQHF
TRBV21-1	.	TRBJ1-2	.	TGTGCCAGCAGCCTAAAATCCTATAGGAACAGAGCGGACTATGGCTACACCTTC	CASSLKSYRNRADYGYTF
TRBV5-6	.	TRBJ1-1	.	TGTGCCAGCCAAGCTTGGAGTCGCAATGAAGCTTTCTTT	CASQAWSRNEAFF
TRBV12-5	.	TRBJ1-2	TRBD1	TGTGCTAGTGGTTTGAACCCGACCTTACCGGGACAGAGCTATGGCTACACCTTC	CASGLNPTLPGQSYGYTF
TRBV10-1	.	TRBJ1-6	.	TGCGCCAGTCGGGGGGCAGGGCCGATCCGATCACCCCTCCATTTT	CASRGAGPIRSPLHF
TRBV7-8	.	TRBJ2-4	.	TGTGCCAGCAGCTTAACGAGGGAACTAGCCAAAAACATTCAGTACTTC	CASSLTRELAKNIQYF
TRBV5-1	once	TRBJ2-3	TRBD2	TGCGCCAGCAGCTTGGCCGGATGGTTTGGGACTACTTCAAATCCTGCCGGGTATTTT	CASSLAGWFGTTSNPAGYF
TRBV4-2	.	TRBJ1-5	.	TGTGCCAGCAGCCAAGATGGGGGGGCGTCTCAGCCCCAGCATTTT	CASSQDGGASQPQHF
TRBV9	.	TRBJ2-1	TRBD2	TGTGCCAGCAGCGCCGGGACTAGCGGGGACGCGCAGTTCTTC	CASSAGTSGDAQFF
TRBV6-1	.	TRBJ2-2	.	TGTGCCAGCAGTGAGGGGGGTTTCACCGGGGAGCTGTTTTTT	CASSEGGFTGELFF
TRBV5-1	.	TRBJ1-6	.	TGCGCCAGCAGCCACAGCAGGGGCTCCTATAATTCACCCCTCCACTTT	CASSHSRGSYNSPLHF